The clone carrying this TCR beta chain was counted a single time. Sequencing used immunoSEQ multiplex PCR; TCRdb keeps in-frame clones, though not all of them. The top ten hold more than 6% of the sample, which has 55,000 to 75,000 clones, around nine tenths seen once. The sample is drawn from a study of blood T cell repertoires in COVID-19. The ends lost 4 bases at V and 3 bases at J; junction bases unmatched: 5. Germline-derived CDR1 and CDR2 are SNHLY and FYNNEI. The CDR3 consists of 15 residues. The gene calls are TRBV2 and TRBJ2-2, with 7 nucleotides matching TRBD1. This sequence originates from a human donor with active COVID-19. The donor label of this sample is uncertain. The specimen was peripheral blood. CDR3 region: CASSVQGKDTGELFF. The CDR3 DNA reads as TGTGCCAGCAGTGTACAGGGGAAAGACACCGGGGAGCTGTTTTTT. The full variable domain, with the rest looked up from reference TRBV2 and TRBJ2-2, is EPEVTQTPSHQVTQMGQEVILRCVPISNHLYFYWYRQILGQKVEFLVSFYNNEISEKSEIFDDQFSVERPDGSNFTLKIRSTKLEDSAMYFCASSVQGKDTGELFFGEGSRLTVL.